One sample yielded the 25 T cell receptor beta chains listed below, sequenced in a study of cytomegalovirus exposure and HLA in healthy donors (dated by TCRdb to about 2017). The receptor library was made with the immunoSEQ multiplex PCR assay. The multiplex PCR relied on a mix of 60 forward primers for TCR Vbeta segments and 13 reverse primers for TCR Jbeta segments. Drawn from immuneACCESS, this table holds only the in-frame rearrangements with V and J called that TCRdb kept. Clones are partly lost; checked studies trace under half to an unresolved V gene and leave the rest unexplained. The table for this sample lists some 130,000 clones; 70% to 80% of them were counted only once. Jointly, the top ten make up 1.4% to 1.5% of the sample. The sample was PBMCs. The origin of the receptors is a female donor in good health and CMV-seronegative.

This chain joins TRBV5-6 and TRBJ1-2; D not resolved. Germline lookup yields CDR1 SGHDT and CDR2 YYEEEE. Trimming took 2 bases from V and 6 from J, leaving 5 bases between them. The CDR3 sequence is 11 residues long. CDR3 region: CASSLHHGYTF. CDR3 DNA: TGTGCCAGCAGCTTACACCATGGCTACACCTTC.

The chain has TRBV11-3 and TRBJ2-7; TRBD2 agrees at 12 bases. Trimming at V came to 5 bases and at J to 3 bases, leaving 2 bases not matched to a gene. This CDR3 spans 14 amino acids. Germline V gene sequence: CDR1 SGHNT, CDR2 YENEEA. As DNA, the CDR3 is TGTGCCAGCAGCCCTAGCGGGAGGGTCTACGAGCAGTACTTC. Protein sequence: CASSPSGRVYEQYF.

J is TRBJ2-6 and V is TRBV4-1; 10 positions match TRBD2. This CDR3 spans 20 amino acids. Germline CDR1 is MGHRA and CDR2 is YSYEKL. Trimming removed 2 bases from V and 2 bases from J; junction bases left unmatched: 12. The CDR3 DNA follows: TGCGCCAGCAGCCAAAGAGAGGCTAGCGGGAGTTCTACTGGGGCCAACGTCCTGACTTTC. This encodes CASSQREASGSSTGANVLTF.

The chain uses TRBV15 and TRBJ1-2, with 7 bases lining up with TRBD1. V dropped 3 bases and J dropped 8; count of bases not matched to a gene: 6. There are 13 residues in the CDR3. From germline, CDR1 is LNHNV and CDR2 YYDKDF (reference sequence). The CDR3 DNA reads TGTGCCACCAGCAGTCCGACAGGGAGCGGCTACACCTTC. Amino acids: CATSSPTGSGYTF. Looking up the rest from reference TRBV15 and TRBJ1-2 gives the full variable domain: DAMVIQNPRYQVTQFGKPVTLSCSQTLNHNVMYWYQQKSSQAPKLLFHYYDKDFNNEADTPDNFQSRRPNTSFCFLDIRSPGLGDTAMYLCATSSPTGSGYTFGSGTRLTVV.

The CDR3 bases are TGTGCCAGCAGCCAAGCCCAAAACACTGAAGCTTTCTTT. This codes for CASSQAQNTEAFF. The chain recombines TRBV14 with TRBJ1-1; no clear D gene. Trimming left V 1 base short and J 2 bases short, with 5 bases between. Per germline, CDR1 SGHDN and CDR2 FVKESK. CDR3 length: 13 amino acids.

The V call is TRBV11-2, the J call TRBJ2-1; 11 bases agree with TRBD2. After removal of 1 base from V and 4 bases from J, the junction contained 6 bases not matched to a gene. The CDR3 loop spans 17 amino acids. From germline, CDR1 is SGHAT and CDR2 FQNNGV. CDR3 loop: CASSLATGTSGYNEQFF. The DNA of the CDR3 is TGTGCCAGCAGCTTAGCCACCGGGACTAGCGGATACAATGAGCAGTTCTTC.

This chain connects TRBV4-3 to TRBJ1-1; D not certain. Per the germline V gene, CDR1 is LGHNA and CDR2 is YSLEER. This CDR3 is 16 amino acids long. Trimming pared 0 bases from V and 4 bases from J, leaving 15 bases between. In DNA form, the CDR3 reads TGCGCCAGCAGCCAAGATCGCCGGCAGGAAGTCACTGAAGCTTTCTTT. Encoded protein: CASSQDRRQEVTEAFF.

This clone was seen just once. The chain joins TRBV28 to TRBJ1-2; 9 bases agree with TRBD1. In germline, CDR1 is MDHEN, CDR2 SYDVKM. The ends lost 4 bases at V and 3 bases at J; junction bases unmatched: 6. CDR3 length equals 15 residues. The CDR3 region is CASSSAGTGHYGYTF. As DNA, the CDR3 is TGTGCCAGCAGTTCGGCCGGGACAGGGCACTATGGCTACACCTTC.

The chain recombines TRBV7-2 with TRBJ2-4, with 9 bases aligning to TRBD2. Looked up from germline, CDR1 is SGHTA and CDR2 is FQGNSA. J lost 9 bases, V lost 0 bases, and 6 bases had no gene match. The CDR3 extends over 15 amino acids. The CDR3 DNA reads TGTGCCAGCAGCTTAGCGTCGAGCGGGAGGATCATTCAGTACTTC. The encoded protein is CASSLASSGRIIQYF.

V gene TRBV4-3 combines with J gene TRBJ1-2; D is perhaps TRBD1 (6 bases). Germline loops: CDR1 LGHNA, CDR2 YSLEER. With 1 base removed from V and 8 bases from J, the gap between germline ends came to 17 bases. The CDR3 runs 15 residues. The CDR3 nucleotides read TGCGCCAGCAGCCAAGGGACCACAGGGACGTGGGGCTACACCTTC. This encodes CASSQGTTGTWGYTF.

Here the CDR3 DNA reads TGTGCCAGTAGTATGGTCTCGGGACAGAACTATGGCTACACCTTC. It yields the protein CASSMVSGQNYGYTF. The gene calls are TRBV19 and TRBJ1-2; 7 bases are a match to TRBD1. The V gene end was trimmed by 3 bases and the J gene end by 2 bases; junction bases not matched to a gene: 6. The CDR3 loop spans 15 amino acids. Germline CDR1 is LNHDA and CDR2 is SQIVND (reference sequence).

The rearrangement joins TRBV28 to TRBJ2-5, with TRBD2 identical over 9 bases. The germline V gene encodes CDR1 MDHEN and CDR2 SYDVKM. The CDR3 spans 14 residues. The V segment lost 3 bases and the J segment 6 bases; nucleotides outside the gene matches: 5. The DNA of the CDR3 is TGTGCCAGCAGTTTTAGCGGGAGTAGAAAGACCCAGTACTTC. Its translation: CASSFSGSRKTQYF.

The sample holds one count of this clone. V usage is TRBV28 and J usage is TRBJ1-1; TRBD1 is a possible D gene (6 bases). The CDR3 runs 15 residues. Germline V lookup: CDR1 MDHEN, CDR2 SYDVKM. V dropped 5 bases and J dropped 4 bases, with 17 bases sitting between them. Written as DNA, the CDR3 is TGTGCCAGCAGTCCCTACAGGGAGGGTGGCACTGAAGCTTTCTTT. Its translation: CASSPYREGGTEAFF.

The rearrangement uses TRBV5-6 and TRBJ2-1, with 12 bases that match TRBD2. The CDR3 is 17 amino acids. Trimming at V came to 4 bases and at J to 4 bases, leaving 9 bases not matched to a gene. Germline CDR1 SGHDT, CDR2 YYEEEE. CDR3 in amino acids: CASSRRTSGKEYNEQFF. CDR3 in DNA: TGTGCCAGCAGCCGTCGGACTAGCGGGAAGGAGTACAATGAGCAGTTCTTC.

The V and J genes are TRBV28 and TRBJ1-5; a weak D match, TRBD1 (5 bases). Trimming removed 5 bases at V and 1 base at J, with 18 bases between. Germline CDR1 and CDR2: MDHEN and SYDVKM. CDR3 length: 17 amino acids. For the CDR3, the DNA is TGTGCCAGCAGTGGCACTCCCCGGGACTTCAGCAATCAGCCCCAGCATTTT. Translation gives CASSGTPRDFSNQPQHF.

The rearrangement uses TRBV6-5 and TRBJ2-1; D may be TRBD1 (6 bases). The CDR3 runs 15 residues. Germline V gives CDR1 MNHEY, CDR2 SVGAGI. V lost 1 base and J 1 base, leaving 8 bases between the germline ends. The CDR3 loop reads CASSYWGLSYNEQFF. As DNA, the CDR3 is TGTGCCAGCAGTTACTGGGGGCTGTCCTACAATGAGCAGTTCTTC.

The count of this clone is one. The gene calls are TRBV4-3 and TRBJ2-2, with no clear D. V was pared by 5 bases and J by 5 bases, with 12 bases between. CDR3 size: 14 residues. Germline CDR1 and CDR2: LGHNA and YSLEER. Written as DNA, the CDR3 is TGCGCCAGCAGCGCTACAGTTTGGACCGGGGAGCTGTTTTTT. It yields the protein CASSATVWTGELFF.

V and J are TRBV28 and TRBJ2-2, with 9 positions matching TRBD1. CDR1 is MDHEN, CDR2 SYDVKM, per germline. Trimming removed 5 bases from V and 1 base from J; junction bases left unmatched: 8. The CDR3 covers 17 residues. CDR3 in DNA: TGTGCCAGCAGTGGGACAGGGCCTTTTGAGAACACCGGGGAGCTGTTTTTT. The encoded protein is CASSGTGPFENTGELFF.

The rearrangement uses TRBV28 and TRBJ2-1; D ambiguous. V gave up 7 bases and J gave up 6 bases, with 10 bases separating them. CDR3 length: 12 residues. Germline CDR1 MDHEN, CDR2 SYDVKM. The CDR3, as DNA: TGTGCCAGCATGGGCCTCCCCAATGAGCAGTTCTTC. This encodes CASMGLPNEQFF.

The chain uses TRBV5-1 and TRBJ1-1; D uncertain. The CDR3 has 16 residues. CDR1 and CDR2 (germline): SGHRS, YFSETQ. V was trimmed by 0 bases and J by 0 bases, leaving 12 bases between them. CDR3 DNA: TGCGCCAGCAGCTTGGTTGGTAGTCGAATGAACACTGAAGCTTTCTTT. It encodes CASSLVGSRMNTEAFF.

V usage is TRBV7-2 and J usage is TRBJ2-3; D might be TRBD1 (6 bases). Per the germline V gene, CDR1 is SGHTA and CDR2 is FQGNSA. The CDR3 consists of 13 residues. Trimming took 5 bases from V and 4 from J, leaving 10 bases between them. CDR3 in amino acids: CASSRNRADTQYF. The DNA for the CDR3 is TGTGCCAGCAGCCGTAACAGGGCAGATACGCAGTATTTT.

The chain employs TRBV28 and TRBJ1-1; TRBD1 aligns across 11 bases. The V and J ends lost 6 bases and 10 bases, in that order; junction bases with no gene match: 13. Germline V gene lookup returns CDR1 MDHEN and CDR2 SYDVKM. The CDR3 runs 15 residues. CDR3 region: CASRGLRTGGAVAFF. The CDR3 coding sequence is TGTGCCAGCAGGGGACTCAGGACAGGGGGCGCAGTAGCTTTCTTT.

The chain recombines TRBV9 with TRBJ2-1; D is ambiguous. Germline-derived CDR1 and CDR2 are SGDLS and YYNGEE. Between the trimmed V and J ends, which lost 4 bases and 0 bases, there was a span of 8 bases. The length of the CDR3 is 14 residues. CDR3: CASSPAGSYNEQFF. CDR3 sequence (DNA): TGTGCCAGCAGCCCCGCAGGCTCCTACAATGAGCAGTTCTTC. Filled out from reference TRBV9 and TRBJ2-1, the complete variable domain reads DSGVTQTPKHLITATGQRVTLRCSPRSGDLSVYWYQQSLDQGLQFLIQYYNGEERAKGNILERFSAQQFPDLHSELNLSSLELGDSALYFCASSPAGSYNEQFFGPGTRLTVL.

This chain connects TRBV6-5 to TRBJ1-2; D gene unclear. The CDR3 has 14 residues. The V and J ends lost 9 bases and 4 bases respectively, with 18 bases between them. Germline CDR1 MNHEY, CDR2 SVGAGI. The CDR3 DNA follows: TGTGCCAGTTTCGGCGACGGGTTTGGCTATGGCTACACCTTC. Its protein is CASFGDGFGYGYTF.

The rearrangement links TRBV28 to TRBJ1-1; tentative D call: TRBD1 (6 bases). The CDR3 length is 15 residues. Trimming took 1 base from V and 4 from J, leaving 13 bases between them. The germline V gene encodes CDR1 MDHEN and CDR2 SYDVKM. The CDR3 loop reads CASSLSAGVGTEAFF. The CDR3 bases are TGTGCCAGCAGTTTATCCGCAGGGGTCGGCACTGAAGCTTTCTTT.